This T cell receptor beta chain derives from a study of control samples from healthy donors and cancer patients. The CDR3 is 16 residues long. Germline CDR1 SGHRS, CDR2 YFSETQ. Trimming stripped 6 bases from V and 4 bases from J, with 19 bases between. Some clones are missing from TCRdb's copy, which holds only in-frame ones; the method was immunoSEQ multiplex PCR. The sample has approximately 87,000 clones, 93% seen once. The chain recombines TRBV5-1 with TRBJ1-4; tentatively, D is TRBD1 (5 bases). The specimen sequenced was PBMCs. This TCR derives from a woman between 35 and 50 years old with lung cancer. The CDR3 DNA reads TGCGCCAGCACGTTGCCCGAGGGACGGCGTAATGAAAAACTGTTTTTT. It encodes CASTLPEGRRNEKLFF.